The next 22 T cell receptor beta chains were all read from a single sample in a study of OX40 agonist ivuxolimab in advanced cancers. Assay used: immunoSEQ multiplex PCR; TCRdb lists only in-frame clones, some missing. This table holds about 28,000 clones, approximately 84% found once. The sample consisted of CD4+ or CD8+ T cells sorted from blood, taken in a trial of the OX40 agonist ivuxolimab. Receptors originate from an adult with an advanced solid tumor such as melanoma, head and neck, liver or kidney cancer.

The gene calls are TRBV5-1 and TRBJ1-2; 9 bases are a match to TRBD1. J gave up 8 bases and V 2 bases, and 13 bases lay outside the gene matches. Germline CDR1 and CDR2: SGHRS and YFSETQ. There are 16 residues in the CDR3. The CDR3 reads CASSFPGTGNVGGYTF. The CDR3 bases are TGCGCCAGCAGCTTTCCCGGGACAGGGAACGTCGGGGGCTACACCTTC.

The chain couples TRBV29-1 to TRBJ1-2, with D unresolved. The CDR3 is 13 amino acids. The V end lost 0 bases, the J end lost 4 bases, and 9 bases lay between the germline ends. In germline, CDR1 is SQVTM, CDR2 ANQGSEA. The chain's CDR3 is CSVEDPGSYGYTF. The CDR3 nucleotides read TGCAGCGTTGAAGATCCGGGGAGCTATGGCTACACCTTC.

The chain couples TRBV19 to TRBJ2-7, with D uncertain. Germline values: CDR1 LNHDA, CDR2 SQIVND (reference sequence). This CDR3 has 14 amino acids. The V gene lost 5 bases and the J gene lost 0 bases, with 11 bases spanning the gap. CDR3 DNA: TGTGCCAGTAGTGTAACATCGAGCTCCTACGAGCAGTACTTC. This encodes CASSVTSSSYEQYF.

The V call is TRBV6-4, the J call TRBJ1-1, with 8 bases lining up with TRBD1. Germline V gene lookup returns CDR1 MRHNA and CDR2 SNTAGT. The CDR3 totals 16 residues. Trimming cost V 5 bases and J 4 bases; bases outside gene matches: 12. The CDR3 loop reads CASSPGTGLPTTEAFF. The CDR3 region has the DNA TGTGCCAGCAGTCCCGGGACAGGACTTCCTACCACTGAAGCTTTCTTT.

In this sample, this clone turned up once. A junction end diverges from the germline sequence, so it may reflect a read error. This chain joins TRBV11-2 and TRBJ2-7; possibly TRBD1 or TRBD2 for D (5 bases each). The V gene's germline CDR1 is SGHAT and CDR2 FQNNGV. The CDR3 totals 16 residues. Written as DNA, the CDR3 is TGTGCCAGCACCACCATCCGGGCAGGGACCTCCTTCGAGCAGTACTTC. It translates to CASTTIRAGTSFEQYF.

The chain has TRBV29-1 and TRBJ1-5; D is possibly TRBD1 (5 bases). The CDR3 length is 15 residues. The germline V and J ends were trimmed by 6 bases and 0 bases, with 15 bases remaining between them. Germline V gene sequence: CDR1 SQVTM, CDR2 ANQGSEA. CDR3 nucleotides: TGCAGCGTAGTAACAGAGGGGTATAGCAATCAGCCCCAGCATTTT. It codes for CSVVTEGYSNQPQHF. Together with reference TRBV29-1 and TRBJ1-5, the CDR3 gives the full variable domain: SAVISQKPSRDICQRGTSLTIQCQVDSQVTMMFWYRQQPGQSLTLIATANQGSEATYESGFVIDKFPISRPNLTFSTLTVSNMSPEDSSIYLCSVVTEGYSNQPQHFGDGTRLSIL.

This clone occurred once. The chain has TRBV6-5 and TRBJ1-1; a possible D gene is TRBD1 (6 bases). Germline V gives CDR1 MNHEY, CDR2 SVGAGI. Trimming shortened V by 5 bases and J by 3 bases, and 13 bases separated the two germline ends. This CDR3 spans 14 amino acids. The CDR3 DNA sequence: TGTGCCAGCAGTCCCCCAGGGGTGGACACTGAAGCTTTCTTT. Translation gives CASSPPGVDTEAFF.

The chain joins TRBV5-1 to TRBJ1-4, with 7 bases matching TRBD1. The CDR3 totals 14 residues. V gave up 4 bases and J gave up 4 bases; unmatched junction bases: 4. From germline, CDR1 is SGHRS and CDR2 YFSETQ. As DNA, the CDR3 is TGCGCCAGCAGCGGGGACAGTCATAATGAAAAACTGTTTTTT. This gives the protein CASSGDSHNEKLFF.

The chain combines TRBV19 with TRBJ1-4; TRBD1 aligns across 8 bases. In germline, CDR1 is LNHDA, CDR2 SQIVND (reference sequence). The CDR3 is 14 residues long. With 5 bases clipped from V and 7 bases from J, the junction kept 6 bases outside the gene matches. The CDR3 region has the DNA TGTGCCAGTAGTCTACAGGGGGGGATTGAAAAACTGTTTTTT. Translation: CASSLQGGIEKLFF.

V usage is TRBV11-3 and J usage is TRBJ2-7; D is possibly TRBD1 (5 bases). V dropped 5 bases and J dropped 5 bases, with 16 bases sitting between them. Germline CDR1 is SGHNT and CDR2 is YENEEA. This CDR3 comprises 14 residues. For the CDR3, the DNA is TGTGCCAGCAGCCCCCCTCAGGGTGGGGACGAGCAGTACTTC. It encodes CASSPPQGGDEQYF.

The chain joins TRBV25-1 to TRBJ1-1; D unresolved. Germline lookup yields CDR1 MGHDK and CDR2 SYGVNS. Deletions cut 5 bases from V and 0 bases from J, with 19 bases between. This CDR3 is built from 17 residues. The CDR3 sequence: CASSPPGAGGMNTEAFF. The DNA of the CDR3 is TGTGCCAGCAGTCCCCCCGGCGCCGGCGGGATGAACACTGAAGCTTTCTTT. Full variable domain (remainder filled in from reference TRBV25-1 and TRBJ1-1): EADIYQTPRYLVIGTGKKITLECSQTMGHDKMYWYQQDPGMELHLIHYSYGVNSTEKGDLSSESTVSRIRTEHFPLTLESARPSHTSQYLCASSPPGAGGMNTEAFFGQGTRLTVV.

Within the sample, this clone is medium-sized. The chain couples TRBV19 to TRBJ2-7; the match to TRBD1 covers 7 bases. After removal of 4 bases from V and 5 bases from J, the junction contained 5 bases not matched to a gene. The CDR3 has 13 residues. Germline CDR1 reads LNHDA; CDR2 reads SQIVND (reference sequence). The CDR3 sequence is CASSRGTVNEQYF. The CDR3 DNA is TGTGCCAGTAGTAGGGGGACAGTCAACGAGCAGTACTTC.

This clone has only a few counts. The chain employs TRBV6-1 and TRBJ2-1, with 13 bases aligning to TRBD2. Germline CDR1 is MNHNS and CDR2 is SASEGT. The V segment lost 4 bases and the J segment 8 bases; nucleotides outside the gene matches: 8. The CDR3 is made up of 16 amino acids. In DNA form, the CDR3 reads TGTGCCAGCAGTGTTTCGACTAGCGGGGGGCTCGATGAGCAGTTCTTC. Translation: CASSVSTSGGLDEQFF.

This chain joins TRBV10-2 and TRBJ2-5; D possibly corresponds to TRBD1 (6 bases). V was clipped by 8 bases and J by 5 bases, with 21 bases between them. This CDR3 is built from 15 residues. From germline, CDR1 is WSHSY and CDR2 SAAADI. For the CDR3, the DNA is TGCGCCAGCCGCCCAGGGGTAGGGCCTGAGGAGACCCAGTACTTC. Protein: CASRPGVGPEETQYF.

Turning to this clone: One junction end disagrees with the germline gene, perhaps due to a read error. The chain has TRBV6-1 and TRBJ2-7, with 8 nucleotides matching TRBD1. Germline loops: CDR1 MNHNS, CDR2 SASEGT. There are 15 residues in the CDR3. This chain's CDR3 is CASREGQGSSYEQYF. In DNA form, the CDR3 reads TGTGCCAGCAGGGAAGGACAGGGAAGCTCCTACGAGCAGTACTTC.

This clone was seen more than once but under ten times. This chain links TRBV10-2 with TRBJ1-1, with D perhaps TRBD1 (5 bases). Trimming pared 6 bases from V and 10 bases from J, leaving 9 bases between. This CDR3 region has 10 residues. Germline V lookup: CDR1 WSHSY, CDR2 SAAADI. The chain's CDR3 is CASRGETAFF. CDR3 DNA: TGCGCCAGCAGGGGGGAAACAGCTTTCTTT.

The V and J genes are TRBV27 and TRBJ2-7, with TRBD1 identical over 8 bases. The CDR3 sequence is 14 residues long. Losses at the gene ends were 0 bases for V and 5 bases for J; bases not matched to a gene: 3. Looked up from germline, CDR1 is MNHEY and CDR2 is SMNVEV (reference sequence). CDR3 in amino acids: CASSLSAGGNEQYF. The DNA of the CDR3 is TGTGCCAGCAGTTTATCGGCAGGGGGCAACGAGCAGTACTTC.

DNA of the CDR3: TGTGCCAGCAGCCTCCAAGGAGGTTTACGGGAGACCCAGTACTTC. Protein product: CASSLQGGLRETQYF. The chain employs TRBV21-1 and TRBJ2-5; TRBD2, the table's D call, was not compared with the DNA. TRBV21-1 is a pseudogene locus. The CDR3 length is 15 residues.

V and J are TRBV2 and TRBJ2-7; perhaps TRBD1 as D (6 bases). V was pared by 1 base and J by 8 bases, with 9 bases between. The CDR3 spans 12 residues. CDR1 SNHLY and CDR2 FYNNEI come from the germline V gene. As DNA, the CDR3 is TGTGCCAGCAGTGAAGGACAGGAAAAGCAGTACTTC. Translation: CASSEGQEKQYF.

The J gene is TRBJ2-7, the V gene TRBV5-5, with TRBD1 as a possible D gene (7 bases). The CDR3 length is 13 residues. Germline assignment: CDR1 SGHKS and CDR2 YYEKEE (reference sequence). V lost 4 bases to trimming and J lost 3 bases, with 11 bases between them. The CDR3 protein is CASSGGTVYEQYF. The CDR3 coding sequence is TGTGCCAGCAGCGGCGGGACAGTCTACGAGCAGTACTTC.

This clone came up a few times. This chain links TRBV7-6 with TRBJ2-7; D is undetermined. Germline lookup yields CDR1 SGHVS and CDR2 FNYEAQ. This CDR3 is built from 12 residues. Trimming stripped 5 bases from V and 1 base from J, with 6 bases between. CDR3 amino acids: CASSTVSYEQYF. The CDR3 bases are TGTGCCAGCAGCACCGTATCCTACGAGCAGTACTTC.

CDR3: CASTTDRAGYSGTEAFF. The CDR3 DNA sequence: TGTGCCAGCACCACGGACAGGGCAGGTTATAGTGGCACTGAAGCTTTCTTT. The chain is built from TRBV11-3 and TRBJ1-1; 8 positions match TRBD1. V was clipped by 7 bases and J by 4 bases; unmatched bases: 17. Germline CDR1 reads SGHNT; CDR2 reads YENEEA. The CDR3 has 17 amino acids.